This T cell receptor beta chain stems from a study of T-cell reconstitution after alpha-beta-depleted transplantation in children. V trimming: 1 base; J trimming: 3 bases; junction bases outside the gene matches: 5. The CDR3 runs 17 residues. Per the germline V gene, CDR1 is LGHNA and CDR2 is YNFKEQ. For this clonotype: Its antigen is not known.

Study-wide findings and caveats: At around two months after transplant, the alpha-beta T cells were reportedly derived from several hundred expanded clones that came from non-depleted graft cells. Several patients had high TCRbeta diversity at day 60; it came from surviving recipient T cells and thymic progenitors. Newly generated T cells supplied most T-cell counts and diversity one year post-transplant.

Unique molecular identifiers were incorporated during preparation of the TCRbeta library. MiXCR was run by TCRdb on the PCR reads, yielding one entry per CDR3 protein. This table has more than 200,000 distinct CDR3 sequences, around 25% appearing once. The sequence came from a girl aged 2-10 years with Fanconi anemia, due to receive a stem cell transplant. The sequencing used PBMCs, collected before TCRalphabeta/CD19-depleted stem cell transplant. The chain carries TRBV4-2 and TRBJ2-7; 14 bases are a match to TRBD2. The CDR3 DNA is TGTGCCAGCAGCCAAGGACTAGCGGGGGGGCCCCACTACGAGCAGTACTTC. This codes for CASSQGLAGGPHYEQYF.